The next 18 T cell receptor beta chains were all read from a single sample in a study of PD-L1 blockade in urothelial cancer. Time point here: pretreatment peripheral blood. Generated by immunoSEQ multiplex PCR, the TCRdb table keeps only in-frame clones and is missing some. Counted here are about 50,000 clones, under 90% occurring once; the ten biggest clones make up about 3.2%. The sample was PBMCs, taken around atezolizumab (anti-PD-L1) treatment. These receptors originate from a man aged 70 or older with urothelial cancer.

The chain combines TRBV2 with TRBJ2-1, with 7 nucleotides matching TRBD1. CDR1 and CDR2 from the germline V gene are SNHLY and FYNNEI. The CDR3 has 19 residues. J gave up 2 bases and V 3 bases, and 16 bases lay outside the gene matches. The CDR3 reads CASSDLGARSGTAYNEQFF. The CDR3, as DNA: TGTGCCAGCAGTGACCTCGGAGCTAGGTCGGGGACAGCCTACAATGAGCAGTTCTTC.

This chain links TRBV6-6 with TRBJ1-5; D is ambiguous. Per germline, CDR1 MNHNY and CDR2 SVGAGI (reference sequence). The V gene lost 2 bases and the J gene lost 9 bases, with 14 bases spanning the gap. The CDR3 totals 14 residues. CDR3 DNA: TGTGCCAGCAGTTACGGGGAGGGTCTTGGGCCCCAGCATTTT. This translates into CASSYGEGLGPQHF.

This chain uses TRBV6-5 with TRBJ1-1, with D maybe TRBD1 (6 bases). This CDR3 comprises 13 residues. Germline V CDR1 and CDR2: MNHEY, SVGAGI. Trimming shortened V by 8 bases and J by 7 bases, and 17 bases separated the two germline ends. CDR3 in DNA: TGTGCCAGCCAATCGACAGGAGGTTTTGAAGCTTTCTTT. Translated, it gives CASQSTGGFEAFF.

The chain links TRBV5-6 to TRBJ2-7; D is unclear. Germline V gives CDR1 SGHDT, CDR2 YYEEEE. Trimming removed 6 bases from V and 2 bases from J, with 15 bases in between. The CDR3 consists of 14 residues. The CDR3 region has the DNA TGTGCCAGCACAACCCAGGCCAATGCCTACGAGCAGTACTTC. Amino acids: CASTTQANAYEQYF.

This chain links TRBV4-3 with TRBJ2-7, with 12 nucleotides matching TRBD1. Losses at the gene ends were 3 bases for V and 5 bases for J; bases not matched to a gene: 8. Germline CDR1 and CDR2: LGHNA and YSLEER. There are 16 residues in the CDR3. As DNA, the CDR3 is TGCGCCAGCAGCCAGACCGGGACAGGGGGCGGGGACGAGCAGTACTTC. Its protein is CASSQTGTGGGDEQYF.

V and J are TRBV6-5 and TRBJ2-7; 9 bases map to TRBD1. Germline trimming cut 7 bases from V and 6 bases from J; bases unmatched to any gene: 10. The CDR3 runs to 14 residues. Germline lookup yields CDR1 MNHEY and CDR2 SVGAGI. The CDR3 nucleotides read TGTGCCAGCACCTTACAGGGGGCGCGGGGCGAGCAGTACTTC. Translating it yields CASTLQGARGEQYF.

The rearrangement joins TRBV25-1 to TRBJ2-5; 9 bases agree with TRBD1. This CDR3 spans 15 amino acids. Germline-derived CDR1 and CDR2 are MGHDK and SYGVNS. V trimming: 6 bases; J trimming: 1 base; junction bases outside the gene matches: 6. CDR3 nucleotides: TGTGCCAGCAGGGGGACAGGGAAGGGCCAAGAGACCCAGTACTTC. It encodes CASRGTGKGQETQYF.

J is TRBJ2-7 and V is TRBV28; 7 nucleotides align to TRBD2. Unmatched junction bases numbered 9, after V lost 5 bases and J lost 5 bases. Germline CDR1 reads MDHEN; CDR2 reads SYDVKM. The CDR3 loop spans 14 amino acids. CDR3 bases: TGTGCCAGCAGTCTGTGGACTAGTCGAAACGAGCAGTACTTC. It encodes CASSLWTSRNEQYF.

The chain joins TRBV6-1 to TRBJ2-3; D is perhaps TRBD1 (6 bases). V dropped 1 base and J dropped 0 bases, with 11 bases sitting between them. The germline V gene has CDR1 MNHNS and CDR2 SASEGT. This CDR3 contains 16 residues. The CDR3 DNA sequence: TGTGCCAGCAGTGAAGGGGGGACACGTAGCACAGATACGCAGTATTTT. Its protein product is CASSEGGTRSTDTQYF.

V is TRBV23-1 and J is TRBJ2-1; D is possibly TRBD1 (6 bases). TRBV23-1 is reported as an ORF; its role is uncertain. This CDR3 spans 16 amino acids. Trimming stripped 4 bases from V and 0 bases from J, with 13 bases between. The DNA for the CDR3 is TGCGCCAGCAGTCCGTCGGACAGCAGCTCCTACAATGAGCAGTTCTTC. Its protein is CASSPSDSSSYNEQFF.

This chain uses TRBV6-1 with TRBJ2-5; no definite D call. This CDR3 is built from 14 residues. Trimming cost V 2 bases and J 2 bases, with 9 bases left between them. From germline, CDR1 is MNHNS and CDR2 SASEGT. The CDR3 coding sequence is TGTGCCAGCAGTGAACCCCACAGACAAGAGACCCAGTACTTC. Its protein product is CASSEPHRQETQYF.

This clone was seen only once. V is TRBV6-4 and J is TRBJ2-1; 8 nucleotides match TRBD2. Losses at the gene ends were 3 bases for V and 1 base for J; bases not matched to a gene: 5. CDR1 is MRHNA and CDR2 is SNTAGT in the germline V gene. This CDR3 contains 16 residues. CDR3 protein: CASSEGGGKSYNEQFF. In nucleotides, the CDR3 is TGTGCCAGCAGTGAGGGCGGGGGGAAGTCCTACAATGAGCAGTTCTTC.

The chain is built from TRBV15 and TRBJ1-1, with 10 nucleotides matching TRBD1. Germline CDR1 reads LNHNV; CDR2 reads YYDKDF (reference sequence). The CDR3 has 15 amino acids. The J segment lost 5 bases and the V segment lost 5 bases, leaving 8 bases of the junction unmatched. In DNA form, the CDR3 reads TGTGCCACCAGCTGGGATGGGACAGGGGATACTGAAGCTTTCTTT. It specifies CATSWDGTGDTEAFF.

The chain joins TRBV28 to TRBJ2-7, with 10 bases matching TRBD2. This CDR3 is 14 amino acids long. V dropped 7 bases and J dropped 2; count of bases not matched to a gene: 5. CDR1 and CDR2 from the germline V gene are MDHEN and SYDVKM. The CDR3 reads CASIRSGRTYEQYF. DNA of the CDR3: TGTGCCAGCATCCGTAGCGGGAGGACCTACGAGCAGTACTTC.

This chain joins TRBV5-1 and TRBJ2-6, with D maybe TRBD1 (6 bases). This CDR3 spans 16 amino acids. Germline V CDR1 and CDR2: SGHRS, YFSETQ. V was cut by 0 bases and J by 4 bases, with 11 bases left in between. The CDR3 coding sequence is TGCGCCAGCAGCTTGGGGACAGCAGCCGGGGCCAACGTCCTGACTTTC. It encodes CASSLGTAAGANVLTF. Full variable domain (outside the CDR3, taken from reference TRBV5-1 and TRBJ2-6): KAGVTQTPRYLIKTRGQQVTLSCSPISGHRSVSWYQQTPGQGLQFLFEYFSETQRNKGNFPGRFSGRQFSNSRSEMNVSTLELGDSALYLCASSLGTAAGANVLTFGAGSRLTVL.

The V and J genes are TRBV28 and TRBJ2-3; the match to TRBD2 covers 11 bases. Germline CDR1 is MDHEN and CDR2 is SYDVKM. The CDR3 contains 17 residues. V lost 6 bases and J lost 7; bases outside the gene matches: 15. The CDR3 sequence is CASSSIRGTSGTNTQYF. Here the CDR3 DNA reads TGTGCCAGCAGCTCAATTCGGGGGACTAGCGGCACGAATACGCAGTATTTT. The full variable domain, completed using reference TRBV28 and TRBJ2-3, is DVKVTQSSRYLVKRTGEKVFLECVQDMDHENMFWYRQDPGLGLRLIYFSYDVKMKEKGDIPEGYSVSREKKERFSLILESASTNQTSMYLCASSSIRGTSGTNTQYFGPGTRLTVL.

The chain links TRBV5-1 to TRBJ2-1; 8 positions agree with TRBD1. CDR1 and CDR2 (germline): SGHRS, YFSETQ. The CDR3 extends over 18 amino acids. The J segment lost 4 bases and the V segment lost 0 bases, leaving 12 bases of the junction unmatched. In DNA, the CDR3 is TGCGCCAGCAGCTTGGCCCTAATCGACAGGGGACCATACAATGAGCAGTTCTTC. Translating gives CASSLALIDRGPYNEQFF.

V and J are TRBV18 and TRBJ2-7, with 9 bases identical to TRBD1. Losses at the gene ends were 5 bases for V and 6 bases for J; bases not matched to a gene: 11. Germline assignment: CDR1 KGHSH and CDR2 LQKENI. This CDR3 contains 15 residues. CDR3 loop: CASSFRQGESGEQYF. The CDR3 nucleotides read TGTGCCAGCTCATTTCGACAGGGGGAAAGCGGCGAGCAGTACTTC.